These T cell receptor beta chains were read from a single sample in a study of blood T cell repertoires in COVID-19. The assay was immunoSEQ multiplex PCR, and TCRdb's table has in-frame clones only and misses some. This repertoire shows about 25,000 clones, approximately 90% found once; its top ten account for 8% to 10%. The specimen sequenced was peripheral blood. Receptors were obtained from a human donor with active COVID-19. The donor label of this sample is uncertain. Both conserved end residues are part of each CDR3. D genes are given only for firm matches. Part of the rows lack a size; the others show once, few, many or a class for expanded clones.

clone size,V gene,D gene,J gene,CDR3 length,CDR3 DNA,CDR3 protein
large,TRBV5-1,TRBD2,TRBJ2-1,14,TGCGCCAGCAGCTTGGGACTAGCGGACGATGAGCAGTTCTTC,CASSLGLADDEQFF
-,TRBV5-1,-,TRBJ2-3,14,TGCGCCAGCAGGAGCTGGGGGGAAGTAGATACGCAGTATTTT,CASRSWGEVDTQYF
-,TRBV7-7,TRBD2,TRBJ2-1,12,TGTGCTAGCAGCTTAGAAAGCGGGGAAGGGTTCTTC,CASSLESGEGFF
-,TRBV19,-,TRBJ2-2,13,TGTGCCAGTAGTATAGATAAGCTCGGGGAGCTGTTTTTT,CASSIDKLGELFF
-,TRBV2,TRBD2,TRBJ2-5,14,TGTGCCACCCAACCGGGACTAGCGGGAGAGACCCAGTACTTC,CATQPGLAGETQYF
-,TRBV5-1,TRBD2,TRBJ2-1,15,TGCGCCAGCAGCCTGAGGACTAGTGGCTACAATGAGCAGTTCTTC,CASSLRTSGYNEQFF
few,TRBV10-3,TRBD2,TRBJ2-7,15,TGTGCCATCATGGGGCAACTAGCGGGAGATGGCGAGCAGTACTTC,CAIMGQLAGDGEQYF
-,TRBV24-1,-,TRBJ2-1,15,TGTGCCACCAGTGATTTGGGCAGGGGATATAATGAGCAGTTCTTC,CATSDLGRGYNEQFF
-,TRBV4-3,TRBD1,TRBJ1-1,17,TGCGCCAGCAGCCAACCTGCGGGACAGGTTTCGAGCACTGAAGCTTTCTTT,CASSQPAGQVSSTEAFF
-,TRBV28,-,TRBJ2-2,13,TGTGCCAGCAGTCGGGATATCACCGGGGAGCTGTTTTTT,CASSRDITGELFF
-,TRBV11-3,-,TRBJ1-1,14,TGTGCCAGCAGCTTGGGGGGAGTAGTCTCTGAAGCTTTCTTT,CASSLGGVVSEAFF
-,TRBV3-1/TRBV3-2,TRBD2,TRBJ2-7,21,TGTGCCAGCAGCCAAGCCGCCCAGGAACTCGGGAGGGCCTATCCAACCTACGAGCAGTACTTC,CASSQAAQELGRAYPTYEQYF
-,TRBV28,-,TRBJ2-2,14,TGTGCCAGCAGTCCACAGGGATTCACCGGGGAGCTGTTTTTT,CASSPQGFTGELFF
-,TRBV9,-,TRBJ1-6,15,TGTGCCAGCAGCGTAGAGGGCGGAGGGAATTCACCCCTCCACTTT,CASSVEGGGNSPLHF
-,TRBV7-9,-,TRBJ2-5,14,TGTGCCAGCAGCTTCCCTAGCGCTAAGGAGACCCAGTACTTC,CASSFPSAKETQYF
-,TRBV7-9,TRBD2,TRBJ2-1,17,TGTGCCAGCAGCCCGCCGACTGGGAGGGCTACCTACAATGAGCAGTTCTTC,CASSPPTGRATYNEQFF
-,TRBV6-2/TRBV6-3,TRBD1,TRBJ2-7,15,TGTGCCAGCAGCCGGACAGGGTTCAAGTCCTACGAGCAGTACTTC,CASSRTGFKSYEQYF
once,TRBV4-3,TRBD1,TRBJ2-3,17,TGCGCCAGCAGCCGACAAATAGGACAGGGGGCGGGAGATACGCAGTATTTT,CASSRQIGQGAGDTQYF
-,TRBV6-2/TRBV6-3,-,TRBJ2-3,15,TGTGCCAGCAGCCCCGTGAGGCGGAGGACAGATACGCAGTATTTT,CASSPVRRRTDTQYF
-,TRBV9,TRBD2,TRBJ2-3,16,TGTGCCAGCAGCGCCGGGACTAGCACTAGCACAGATACGCAGTATTTT,CASSAGTSTSTDTQYF
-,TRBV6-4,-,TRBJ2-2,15,TGTGCCAGCAGTGAAGGAGATCGAGACACCGGGGAGCTGTTTTTT,CASSEGDRDTGELFF
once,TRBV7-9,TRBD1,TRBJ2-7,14,TGTGCCAGCAGCTTAGGACAGGGGTTCCACGAGCAGTACTTC,CASSLGQGFHEQYF
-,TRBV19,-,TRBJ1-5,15,TGTGCCAGTAGTATACTCCCCTTAAGCAATCAGCCCCAGCATTTT,CASSILPLSNQPQHF
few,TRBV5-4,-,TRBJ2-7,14,TGTGCCAGCAGCTTGGATGCAGCACTATACGAGCAGTACTTC,CASSLDAALYEQYF
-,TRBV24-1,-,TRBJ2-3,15,TGTGCCACCTCTGGAGGTGAGCTGAACACAGATACGCAGTATTTT,CATSGGELNTDTQYF
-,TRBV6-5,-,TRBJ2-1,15,TGTGCCAGCAGACCCCGACTAGGGGCCTACAATGAGCAGTTCTTC,CASRPRLGAYNEQFF
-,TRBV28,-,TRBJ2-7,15,TGTGCCAGCAGTCCTCATTCGAGGGCGCCGTTCGAGCAGTACTTC,CASSPHSRAPFEQYF
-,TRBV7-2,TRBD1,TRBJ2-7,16,TGTGCCAGCAGCTTATCGACAGGGGGCTTGTCCTACGAGCAGTACTTC,CASSLSTGGLSYEQYF
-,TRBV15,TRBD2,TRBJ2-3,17,TGTGCCACCAGCAGAGAAGCTAGCGGGAGATGGTCGTATACGCAGTATTTT,CATSREASGRWSYTQYF
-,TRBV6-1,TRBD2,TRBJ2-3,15,TGTGCCAGCAGTGAAGTTCCGGGAGGGTCAGATACGCAGTATTTT,CASSEVPGGSDTQYF
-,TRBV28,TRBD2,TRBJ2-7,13,TGTGCCAGCAGGCCTAGCGGGGGTTGGGAGCAGTACTTC,CASRPSGGWEQYF
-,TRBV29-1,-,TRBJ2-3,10,TGCAGCGCCACGGGTGGTACGCAGTATTTT,CSATGGTQYF
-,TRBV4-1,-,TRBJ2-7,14,TGCGCCAGCAGCCATATGGCGGGATCTTACGAGCAGTACTTC,CASSHMAGSYEQYF
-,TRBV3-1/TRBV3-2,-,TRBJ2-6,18,TGTGCCAGCAGCCAAGGCGGTACGTCAGCAGCTGGGGCCAACGTCCTGACTTTC,CASSQGGTSAAGANVLTF
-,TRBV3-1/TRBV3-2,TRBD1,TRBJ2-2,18,TGTGCCAGCAGCCAAGATTGGGGAACAGGGGCGAACACCGGGGAGCTGTTTTTT,CASSQDWGTGANTGELFF
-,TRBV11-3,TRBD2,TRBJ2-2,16,TGTGCCAGCAGCCCAGTTAGCGGGCCTAACACCGGGGAGCTGTTTTTT,CASSPVSGPNTGELFF
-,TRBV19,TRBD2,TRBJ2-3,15,TGTGCCAGTAGTATAGCCGGGAGGTTCACCGATACGCAGTATTTT,CASSIAGRFTDTQYF
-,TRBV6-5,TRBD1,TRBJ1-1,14,TGTGCCAGCAGTTACGGACAGGGCTTGGCTGAAGCTTTCTTT,CASSYGQGLAEAFF
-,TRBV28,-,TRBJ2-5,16,TGTGCCAGCAGTCCCTGGGATAGGGGTGGGCAAGAGACCCAGTACTTC,CASSPWDRGGQETQYF
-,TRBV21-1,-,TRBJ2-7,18,TGTGCCAGCAGCAAGCTGAGGAGAAAGTTCAGGGTACGCTACGAGCAGTACTTC,CASSKLRRKFRVRYEQYF
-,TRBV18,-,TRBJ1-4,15,TGTGCCAGCTCACCATCGTCGGCGGCTAATGAAAAACTGTTTTTT,CASSPSSAANEKLFF
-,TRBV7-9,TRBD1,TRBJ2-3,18,TGTGCCAGCAGCCCCTCCCCGGGACAGGGGTTAACCACAGATACGCAGTATTTT,CASSPSPGQGLTTDTQYF
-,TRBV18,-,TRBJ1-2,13,TGTGCCAGCTCCCTCGACAAAGACTATGGCTACACCTTC,CASSLDKDYGYTF
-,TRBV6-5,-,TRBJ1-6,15,TGTGCCAGCAGTTACTCGGGGTCGGGGAATTCACCCCTCCACTTT,CASSYSGSGNSPLHF
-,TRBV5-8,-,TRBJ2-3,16,TGTGCCAGCAGCTTGGCGGGGAGAGGAGACACAGATACGCAGTATTTT,CASSLAGRGDTDTQYF
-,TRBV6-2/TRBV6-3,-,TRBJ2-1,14,TGTGCCAGCAGTTACGGGCTAGCATTATATGAGCAGTTCTTC,CASSYGLALYEQFF
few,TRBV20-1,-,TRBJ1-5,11,TGCAGTGCTAGAGATCAGGTCGGTGCGCATTTT,CSARDQVGAHF
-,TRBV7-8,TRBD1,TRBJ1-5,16,TGTGCCAGCAGCTTATACCGGGACAGGGGAGATCAGCCCCAGCATTTT,CASSLYRDRGDQPQHF